A selection of T cell receptor beta chains follows, all from one sample in a study of glioma-infiltrating T cells after dendritic cell vaccination. Sequenced by immunoSEQ multiplex PCR; TCRdb stores in-frame clones only, minus some. Of under 100,000 clones listed, about 84% are singletons. Sequencing used blood, obtained before dendritic cell vaccination. These receptors were obtained from a human donor with glioblastoma. CDR3s include the opening cysteine and the closing phenylalanine or tryptophan. The D gene is left open where the match is weak. Size tells how often a clone was seen (once, few, many) or the class of an expanded clone, and some rows leave it out.

V gene: TRBV21-1; clone size: -; D gene: -; J gene: TRBJ1-2; CDR3 protein: CASSKLASERSYGYTF; CDR3 DNA: TGTGCCAGCAGCAAGCTCGCAAGTGAACGGAGCTATGGCTACACCTTC
V gene: TRBV7-9; clone size: -; D gene: -; J gene: TRBJ1-5; CDR3 protein: CASSLHRDQPQHF; CDR3 DNA: TGTGCCAGCAGCTTACACAGAGATCAGCCCCAGCATTTT
V gene: TRBV4-2; clone size: -; D gene: -; J gene: TRBJ1-2; CDR3 protein: CASSQAEGTLGDYGYTF; CDR3 DNA: TGTGCCAGCAGCCAAGCGGAGGGGACCCTCGGGGACTATGGCTACACCTTC
V gene: TRBV5-1; clone size: -; D gene: TRBD1; J gene: TRBJ2-1; CDR3 protein: CASSFGQGPYNEQFF; CDR3 DNA: TGCGCCAGCAGCTTTGGACAGGGCCCCTACAATGAGCAGTTCTTC
V gene: TRBV19; clone size: -; D gene: TRBD1; J gene: TRBJ1-1; CDR3 protein: CASTGIDRGWTEAFF; CDR3 DNA: TGTGCCAGTACGGGTATTGACAGGGGGTGGACTGAAGCTTTCTTT
V gene: TRBV4-1; clone size: -; D gene: -; J gene: TRBJ2-2; CDR3 protein: CASSRGRADTGELFF; CDR3 DNA: TGCGCCAGCAGCCGAGGCAGGGCGGACACCGGGGAGCTGTTTTTT
V gene: TRBV7-9; clone size: -; D gene: -; J gene: TRBJ1-1; CDR3 protein: CASSLGPGSGTEAFF; CDR3 DNA: TGTGCCAGCAGCTTAGGACCCGGGTCGGGCACTGAAGCTTTCTTT
V gene: TRBV5-1; clone size: -; D gene: -; J gene: TRBJ1-2; CDR3 protein: CASSPGGGAGYGYTF; CDR3 DNA: TGCGCCAGCAGTCCGGGGGGGGGCGCAGGCTATGGCTACACCTTC
V gene: TRBV7-2; clone size: -; D gene: -; J gene: TRBJ2-5; CDR3 protein: CASRSSRESETQYF; CDR3 DNA: TGTGCCAGCAGGTCAAGCCGGGAGTCGGAGACCCAGTACTTC
V gene: TRBV9; clone size: -; D gene: TRBD1; J gene: TRBJ1-6; CDR3 protein: CASNRDRDDSPLHF; CDR3 DNA: TGTGCCAGCAACCGGGACAGGGATGATTCACCCCTCCACTTT
V gene: TRBV4-1; clone size: -; D gene: -; J gene: TRBJ1-1; CDR3 protein: CASSQDLGTTTEAFF; CDR3 DNA: TGCGCCAGCAGCCAAGATCTAGGAACGACCACTGAAGCTTTCTTT
V gene: TRBV23-1; clone size: -; D gene: TRBD1; J gene: TRBJ2-5; CDR3 protein: CASSRLPLGTGGTQETQYF; CDR3 DNA: TGCGCCAGCAGTCGGTTACCTCTCGGGACAGGGGGGACACAAGAGACCCAGTACTTC
V gene: TRBV5-5; clone size: -; D gene: -; J gene: TRBJ2-7; CDR3 protein: CASSPGFYEQYF; CDR3 DNA: TGTGCCAGCAGCCCAGGGTTCTACGAGCAGTACTTC
V gene: TRBV5-1; clone size: -; D gene: TRBD2; J gene: TRBJ2-1; CDR3 protein: CASSLGGGDFNEQFF; CDR3 DNA: TGCGCCAGCAGCTTGGGCGGGGGGGATTTCAATGAGCAGTTCTTC
V gene: TRBV2; clone size: -; D gene: -; J gene: TRBJ2-1; CDR3 protein: CASLLLAEYNEQFF; CDR3 DNA: TGTGCCAGCCTCTTACTAGCTGAGTACAATGAGCAGTTCTTC
V gene: TRBV5-8; clone size: -; D gene: -; J gene: TRBJ2-1; CDR3 protein: CASNPGNSYNEQFF; CDR3 DNA: TGTGCCAGCAACCCGGGAAACTCCTACAATGAGCAGTTCTTC
V gene: TRBV5-1; clone size: -; D gene: TRBD2; J gene: TRBJ2-5; CDR3 protein: CASSGGLAAETQYF; CDR3 DNA: TGCGCCAGCAGCGGGGGACTAGCAGCAGAGACCCAGTACTTC
V gene: TRBV4-3; clone size: -; D gene: -; J gene: TRBJ2-3; CDR3 protein: CASSQDPGGTDTQYF; CDR3 DNA: TGCGCCAGCAGCCAGGACCCGGGGGGCACAGATACGCAGTATTTT
V gene: TRBV27; clone size: -; D gene: TRBD2; J gene: TRBJ2-1; CDR3 protein: CASTRGTSGSYEQFF; CDR3 DNA: TGTGCCAGCACACGCGGGACTAGCGGGAGCTATGAGCAGTTCTTC
V gene: TRBV5-4; clone size: -; D gene: -; J gene: TRBJ2-5; CDR3 protein: CASSPGPVETQYF; CDR3 DNA: TGTGCCAGCAGCCCAGGCCCAGTAGAGACCCAGTACTTC
V gene: TRBV5-6; clone size: -; D gene: TRBD1; J gene: TRBJ1-3; CDR3 protein: CASSLQGIGNTIYF; CDR3 DNA: TGTGCCAGCAGCTTACAGGGGATTGGAAACACCATATATTTT
V gene: TRBV11-2; clone size: -; D gene: -; J gene: TRBJ2-2; CDR3 protein: CASSSYSTGELFF; CDR3 DNA: TGTGCCAGCAGCTCATACTCGACCGGGGAGCTGTTTTTT
V gene: TRBV7-2; clone size: once; D gene: -; J gene: TRBJ1-1; CDR3 protein: CASSLQGNTEAFF; CDR3 DNA: TGTGCCAGCAGCTTACAGGGGAATACTGAAGCTTTCTTT
V gene: TRBV10-3; clone size: -; D gene: -; J gene: TRBJ1-1; CDR3 protein: CAIRKGGGETEAFF; CDR3 DNA: TGTGCCATCCGGAAAGGGGGGGGAGAGACTGAAGCTTTCTTT
V gene: TRBV6-5; clone size: -; D gene: -; J gene: TRBJ1-1; CDR3 protein: CASSYKQNTEAFF; CDR3 DNA: TGTGCCAGCAGTTATAAACAGAACACTGAAGCTTTCTTT
V gene: TRBV19; clone size: -; D gene: TRBD1; J gene: TRBJ1-2; CDR3 protein: CASSRDRGFGYTF; CDR3 DNA: TGTGCCAGTAGTAGGGACAGGGGTTTTGGCTACACCTTC
V gene: TRBV9; clone size: -; D gene: TRBD2; J gene: TRBJ2-7; CDR3 protein: CASSPSPGGLLEQYF; CDR3 DNA: TGTGCCAGCAGCCCAAGCCCGGGGGGACTACTTGAGCAGTACTTC
V gene: TRBV5-1; clone size: -; D gene: TRBD1; J gene: TRBJ1-3; CDR3 protein: CASSYAPGQSSGNTIYF; CDR3 DNA: TGCGCCAGCAGCTATGCCCCGGGACAGAGCTCTGGAAACACCATATATTTT
V gene: TRBV2; clone size: -; D gene: -; J gene: TRBJ2-7; CDR3 protein: CAIAIRLLTYEQYF; CDR3 DNA: TGTGCCATCGCTATAAGACTACTTACCTACGAGCAGTACTTC
V gene: TRBV18; clone size: -; D gene: -; J gene: TRBJ1-5; CDR3 protein: CASSPWGVSNQPQHF; CDR3 DNA: TGTGCCAGCTCACCTTGGGGGGTTAGCAATCAGCCCCAGCATTTT
V gene: TRBV2; clone size: -; D gene: -; J gene: TRBJ2-4; CDR3 protein: CASSDSGTAKNIQYF; CDR3 DNA: TGTGCCAGCAGTGACTCAGGAACAGCCAAAAACATTCAGTACTTC
V gene: TRBV5-1; clone size: -; D gene: TRBD1; J gene: TRBJ1-4; CDR3 protein: CASSLGRGRLANEKLFF; CDR3 DNA: TGCGCCAGCAGCTTGGGCAGGGGGCGCCTGGCTAATGAAAAACTGTTTTTT
V gene: TRBV7-6; clone size: -; D gene: -; J gene: TRBJ1-2; CDR3 protein: CASSPTQGGAAGGYTF; CDR3 DNA: TGTGCCAGCAGCCCTACCCAGGGAGGGGCCGCGGGAGGCTACACCTTC
V gene: TRBV10-1; clone size: once; D gene: TRBD2; J gene: TRBJ2-3; CDR3 protein: CASLRLAGTDTQYF; CDR3 DNA: TGCGCCAGCCTTCGACTAGCGGGAACAGATACGCAGTATTTT
V gene: TRBV5-4; clone size: -; D gene: TRBD1; J gene: TRBJ2-3; CDR3 protein: CASRSGQAGTDTQYF; CDR3 DNA: TGTGCCAGCAGATCTGGACAGGCTGGCACAGATACGCAGTATTTT
V gene: TRBV14; clone size: -; D gene: -; J gene: TRBJ1-2; CDR3 protein: CASSQSGEHGYTF; CDR3 DNA: TGTGCCAGCAGCCAAAGTGGGGAGCATGGCTACACCTTC
V gene: TRBV19; clone size: -; D gene: TRBD1; J gene: TRBJ2-7; CDR3 protein: CASSPRDRGLYEQYF; CDR3 DNA: TGTGCCAGTAGTCCCCGGGACAGGGGGCTATACGAGCAGTACTTC
V gene: TRBV6-5; clone size: once; D gene: -; J gene: TRBJ1-2; CDR3 protein: CASSYATNYGYTF; CDR3 DNA: TGTGCCAGCAGTTACGCGACAAACTATGGCTACACCTTC
V gene: TRBV10-3; clone size: -; D gene: TRBD1; J gene: TRBJ1-1; CDR3 protein: CAISEAPGQGSEAFF; CDR3 DNA: TGTGCCATCAGTGAGGCCCCGGGACAGGGTTCTGAAGCTTTCTTT
V gene: TRBV2; clone size: few; D gene: TRBD2; J gene: TRBJ2-1; CDR3 protein: CASSEKRGGSYNEQFF; CDR3 DNA: TGTGCCAGCAGTGAGAAGCGGGGGGGCTCCTACAATGAGCAGTTCTTC
V gene: TRBV6-6; clone size: -; D gene: -; J gene: TRBJ1-4; CDR3 protein: CASSNGRANEKLFF; CDR3 DNA: TGTGCCAGCAGCAACGGGAGGGCTAATGAAAAACTGTTTTTT
V gene: TRBV7-2; clone size: -; D gene: -; J gene: TRBJ2-7; CDR3 protein: CASSLLDSVYEQYF; CDR3 DNA: TGTGCCAGCAGCCTCCTAGACAGCGTATACGAGCAGTACTTC
V gene: TRBV2; clone size: -; D gene: TRBD2; J gene: TRBJ2-5; CDR3 protein: CASNLAGWETQYF; CDR3 DNA: TGTGCCAGCAACCTAGCGGGGTGGGAGACCCAGTACTTC
V gene: TRBV6-1; clone size: -; D gene: TRBD1; J gene: TRBJ2-7; CDR3 protein: CASSARQGAAYEQYF; CDR3 DNA: TGTGCCAGCAGTGCCAGACAGGGGGCGGCCTACGAGCAGTACTTC
V gene: TRBV30; clone size: few; D gene: -; J gene: TRBJ2-1; CDR3 protein: CASDLRGNNEQFF; CDR3 DNA: TGTGCCTCGGACCTTAGGGGGAACAATGAGCAGTTCTTC
V gene: TRBV7-9; clone size: -; D gene: -; J gene: TRBJ1-3; CDR3 protein: CASQAIGGNTIYF; CDR3 DNA: TGTGCCAGCCAGGCAATAGGTGGAAACACCATATATTTT